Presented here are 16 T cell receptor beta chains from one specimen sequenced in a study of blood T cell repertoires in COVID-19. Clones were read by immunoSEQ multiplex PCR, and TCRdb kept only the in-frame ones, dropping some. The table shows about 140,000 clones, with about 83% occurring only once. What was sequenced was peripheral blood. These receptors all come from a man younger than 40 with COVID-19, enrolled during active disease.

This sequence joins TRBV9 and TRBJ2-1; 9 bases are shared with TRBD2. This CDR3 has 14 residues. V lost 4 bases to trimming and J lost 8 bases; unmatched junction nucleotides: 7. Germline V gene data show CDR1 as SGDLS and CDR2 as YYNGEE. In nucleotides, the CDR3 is TGTGCCAGCAGCCTAGCGGGATTGAGGGATGAGCAGTTCTTC. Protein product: CASSLAGLRDEQFF.

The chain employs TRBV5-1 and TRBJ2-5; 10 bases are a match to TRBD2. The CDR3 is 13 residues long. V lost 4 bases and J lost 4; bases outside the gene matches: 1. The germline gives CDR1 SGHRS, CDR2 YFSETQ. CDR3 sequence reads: CASSRTSGETQYF. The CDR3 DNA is TGCGCCAGCAGCCGGACTAGCGGAGAGACCCAGTACTTC.

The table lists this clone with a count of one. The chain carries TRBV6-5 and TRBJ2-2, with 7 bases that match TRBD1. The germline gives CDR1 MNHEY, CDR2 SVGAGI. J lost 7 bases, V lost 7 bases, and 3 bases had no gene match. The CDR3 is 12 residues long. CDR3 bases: TGTGCCAGCACCCGGACAGGCGGGGAGCTGTTTTTT. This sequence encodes CASTRTGGELFF.

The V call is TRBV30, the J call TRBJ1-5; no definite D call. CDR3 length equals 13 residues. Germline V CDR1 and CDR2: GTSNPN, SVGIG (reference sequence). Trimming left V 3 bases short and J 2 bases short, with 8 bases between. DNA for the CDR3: TGTGCCTGGAGCCCCGGGGGCAATCAGCCCCAGCATTTT. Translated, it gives CAWSPGGNQPQHF.

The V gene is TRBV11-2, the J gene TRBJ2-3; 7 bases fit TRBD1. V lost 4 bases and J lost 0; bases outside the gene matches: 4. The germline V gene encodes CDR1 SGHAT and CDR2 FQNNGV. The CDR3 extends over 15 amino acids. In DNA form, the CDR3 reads TGTGCCAGCAGCTACCGGGACAGAAGCACAGATACGCAGTATTTT. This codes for CASSYRDRSTDTQYF. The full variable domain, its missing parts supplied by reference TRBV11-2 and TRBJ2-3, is EAGVAQSPRYKIIEKRQSVAFWCNPISGHATLYWYQQILGQGPKLLIQFQNNGVVDDSQLPKDRFSAERLKGVDSTLKIQPAKLEDSAVYLCASSYRDRSTDTQYFGPGTRLTVL.

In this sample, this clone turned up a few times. CDR3 sequence reads: CASSLGLLDTDTQYF. In DNA form, the CDR3 reads TGTGCCAGCAGCTTAGGACTGTTAGACACAGATACGCAGTATTTT. This rearrangement joins TRBV7-2 to TRBJ2-3; D call uncertain. This CDR3 has 15 residues. Between the trimmed V and J ends, which lost 1 base and 2 bases, there was a span of 10 bases. The germline CDR1 and CDR2 sequences are SGHTA and FQGNSA.

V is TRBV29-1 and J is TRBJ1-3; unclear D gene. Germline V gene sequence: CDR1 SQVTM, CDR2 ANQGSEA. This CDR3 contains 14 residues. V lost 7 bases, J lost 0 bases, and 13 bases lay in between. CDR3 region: CSARTAFSGNTIYF. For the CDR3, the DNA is TGCAGCGCTCGTACAGCTTTCTCTGGAAACACCATATATTTT.

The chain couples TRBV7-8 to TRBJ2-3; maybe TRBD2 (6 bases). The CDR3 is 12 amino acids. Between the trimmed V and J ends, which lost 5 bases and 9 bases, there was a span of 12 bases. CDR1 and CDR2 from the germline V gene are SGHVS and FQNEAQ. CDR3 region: CASSPDSGTQYF. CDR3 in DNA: TGTGCCAGCAGCCCGGATAGCGGAACGCAGTATTTT. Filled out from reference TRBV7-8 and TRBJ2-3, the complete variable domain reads GAGVSQSPRYKVAKRGQDVALRCDPISGHVSLFWYQQALGQGPEFLTYFQNEAQLDKSGLPSDRFFAERPEGSVSTLKIQRTQQEDSAVYLCASSPDSGTQYFGPGTRLTVL.

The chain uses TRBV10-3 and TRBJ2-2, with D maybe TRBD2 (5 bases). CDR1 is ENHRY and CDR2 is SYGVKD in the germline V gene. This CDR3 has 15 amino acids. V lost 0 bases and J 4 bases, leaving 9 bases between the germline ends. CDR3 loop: CAISESGGRTGELFF. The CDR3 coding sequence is TGTGCCATCAGTGAGTCCGGCGGGCGCACCGGGGAGCTGTTTTTT.

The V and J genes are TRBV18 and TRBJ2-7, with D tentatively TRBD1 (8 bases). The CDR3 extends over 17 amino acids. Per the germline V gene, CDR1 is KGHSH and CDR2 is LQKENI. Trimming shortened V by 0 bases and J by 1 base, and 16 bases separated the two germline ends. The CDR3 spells CASSPPSGTGLSYEQYF. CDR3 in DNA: TGTGCCAGCTCACCACCGAGCGGGACAGGCCTTTCCTACGAGCAGTACTTC.

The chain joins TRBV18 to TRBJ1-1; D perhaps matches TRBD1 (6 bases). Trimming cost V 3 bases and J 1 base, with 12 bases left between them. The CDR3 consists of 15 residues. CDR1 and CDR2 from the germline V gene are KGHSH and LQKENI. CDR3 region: CASSPYLQGNTEAFF. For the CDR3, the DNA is TGTGCCAGCTCACCGTATTTACAGGGGAACACTGAAGCTTTCTTT.

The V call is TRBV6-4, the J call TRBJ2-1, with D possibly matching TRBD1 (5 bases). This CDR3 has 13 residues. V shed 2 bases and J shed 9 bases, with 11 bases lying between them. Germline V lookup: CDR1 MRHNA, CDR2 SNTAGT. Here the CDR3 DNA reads TGTGCCAGCAGTGACACGGATAGGGGTGAGCAGTTCTTC. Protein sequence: CASSDTDRGEQFF.

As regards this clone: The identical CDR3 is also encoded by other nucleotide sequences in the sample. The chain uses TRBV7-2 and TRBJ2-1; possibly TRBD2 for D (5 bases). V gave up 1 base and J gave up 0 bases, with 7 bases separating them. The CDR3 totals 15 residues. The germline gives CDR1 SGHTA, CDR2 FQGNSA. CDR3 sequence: CASSLVASSYNEQFF. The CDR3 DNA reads TGTGCCAGCAGCTTAGTAGCGAGCTCCTACAATGAGCAGTTCTTC. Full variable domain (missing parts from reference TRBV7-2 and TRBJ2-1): GAGVSQSPSNKVTEKGKDVELRCDPISGHTALYWYRQSLGQGLEFLIYFQGNSAPDKSGLPSDRFSAERTGGSVSTLTIQRTQQEDSAVYLCASSLVASSYNEQFFGPGTRLTVL.

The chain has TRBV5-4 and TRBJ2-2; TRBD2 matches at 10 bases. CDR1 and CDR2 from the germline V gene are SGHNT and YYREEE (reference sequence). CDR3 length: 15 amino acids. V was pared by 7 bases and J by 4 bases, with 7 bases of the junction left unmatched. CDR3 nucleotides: TGTGCCAGCCGACATAGCGGGAGGATCACCGGGGAGCTGTTTTTT. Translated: CASRHSGRITGELFF. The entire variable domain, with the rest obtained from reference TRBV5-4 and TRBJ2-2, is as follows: ETGVTQSPTHLIKTRGQQVTLRCSSQSGHNTVSWYQQALGQGPQFIFQYYREEENGRGNFPPRFSGLQFPNYSSELNVNALELDDSALYLCASRHSGRITGELFFGEGSRLTVL.

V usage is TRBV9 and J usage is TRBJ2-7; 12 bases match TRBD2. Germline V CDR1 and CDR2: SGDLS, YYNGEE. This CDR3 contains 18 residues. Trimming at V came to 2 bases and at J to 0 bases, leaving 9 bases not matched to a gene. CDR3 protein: CASSVGLAGRGYSYEQYF. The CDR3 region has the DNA TGTGCCAGCAGCGTCGGACTAGCGGGAAGGGGGTACTCCTACGAGCAGTACTTC.

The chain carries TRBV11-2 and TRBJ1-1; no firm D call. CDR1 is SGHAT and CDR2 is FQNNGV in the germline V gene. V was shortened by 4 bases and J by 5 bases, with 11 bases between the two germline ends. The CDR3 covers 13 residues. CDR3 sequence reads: CASSSTRGTEAFF. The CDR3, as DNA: TGTGCCAGCAGCTCTACCCGAGGGACTGAAGCTTTCTTT.